This TCR beta chain was captured by sequencing in a study of shared clonotypes between healthy human individuals (dated by TCRdb to about 2020). For the study in its entirety: The cohort comprised a couple of women and a few men aged 18 to 49 years. For each donor, CD4 naive and CD4 memory were each run on three plates, CD8 naive on two plates, and CD8 memory on one plate. To estimate repertoire size and how much clonotype sharing occurs between individuals, the study deeply sequenced the blood TCR repertoires of about five healthy adults. Libraries were prepared and TCR repertoires were sequenced by different laboratories using diverse techniques, in order to increase sequencing depth and limit assay-specific biases. Between about 0.85 and 10 billion PBMCs per donor were obtained by leukapheresis.

V and J are truncated by 5 bases and 3 bases respectively, leaving an intervening sequence of 11 bases. CDR1 LGHNA and CDR2 YNFKEQ were looked up in the germline V gene. Taken from cysteine to phenylalanine, the CDR3 has 13 residues. Only the CDR3 DNA stays, 39 bases, in frame from base 1. Healthy HIV-negative adults with no recently reported acute infections or vaccinations were included as donors. Every donor was a Caucasian adult living in Nashville, Tennessee, USA. CD4+ T cells were enriched through magnetic negative selection, after which naive cells were positively selected on CD45RA and the remaining negative fraction served as the memory subset. Blood was obtained by leukapheresis, after which PBMCs were separated by Ficoll-Histopaque density gradient centrifugation and cryopreserved in liquid nitrogen vapor phase. Analytical flow cytometry was used to check the purity and quantity of each magnetically sorted T cell population. Each sorted fraction had its genomic DNA isolated and then quantified by UV absorbance on a Nanodrop 2000c.

TCR CDR3 regions were amplified from genomic DNA by multiplex PCR using the deep immunoSEQ assay. Extracted genomic DNA from each cell subset was spread evenly across all wells of several immunoSEQ 96-well plates, with each plate serving as a replicate. Each replicate PCR for sorted subsets received around 210 ng genomic DNA, equal to some 32,000 T cell genomes. Purified libraries were quantified with a Qubit 3.0 fluorometer, sized on a Bioanalyzer 2100, and re-quantified with the KAPA Library Quantification kit. A separate single-read 150-cycle Illumina NextSeq 550 flow cell was used to sequence each immunoSEQ 96-well plate. Per the original workflow: The immunoSEQ output contained only junctional sequences without quality scores, so filtering could not match that applied to full-length reads. Sequences were annotated with PyIR, a Python wrapper for IgBLAST v1.9, and V/J genes and CDR3 were assigned using IMGT germline references. Any read was removed if the V/J assignment was weak (E-value above 1e-6), the CDR3 was missing, or the read contained stop codons, out-of-frame junctions, or ambiguous translated residues. V3J clonotypes were defined as sequences sharing the same inferred V gene, J gene, and CDR3 amino acid sequence. The percentage overlap between two repertoires was calculated by dividing the number of shared unique clonotypes by the size of the smaller repertoire. Three approaches were used to assess repertoire richness: RTK rarefaction, the Chao1 estimator, and Recon v2.1 estimates of unobserved clonotypes. Generation probabilities for all TCRbeta clonotypes obtained by the gDNA method from a handful of donors were computed using OLGA. The clones in this table, taken by TCRdb from immuneACCESS, are in-frame only. Not every clone is retained; where verified, under half of the shortfall comes from an unresolved V gene, and the cause of the rest is unknown. That table furnishes V, J and clone size, whereas the DNA furnished D and trimming. The sample table shows roughly 2,500,000 clones, and 93% are seen once. The ten most abundant clones make up 0.36% of the sample.

As for this clone: Its binding antigen is unknown. No base qualities exist here, and no much larger clone lies one base off it.

Summary of the overall study and its limitations: Because the study included only a small number of donors, the genetic and exposure-history diversity represented was limited. Sampling was restricted to blood, and TCR repertoires in tissue are likely to differ from TCR repertoires in blood. When a few donors were compared, the shared fraction of clonotypes was around 5.1% for naive CD4, roughly 3.3% for naive CD8, 2% to 2.5% for memory CD4, and around 0.37% for memory CD8. Higher generation probabilities were observed for clonotypes shared by all four sorted-subset donors than for non-shared clonotypes. Naive subsets generally had larger estimated clonotype richness than memory subsets did. Incomplete sequencing was indicated by rarefaction of sorted-subset datasets, despite the large sequencing depth. Pairwise subsampling led to the expectation that sequencing depth would affect the degree of clonotype sharing among donors.

The TCR originated in a young man in good health. Some clones in this sample may be carry-over from other donors' samples. Sequences were obtained from naive CD4+ T cells from PBMCs. This sample's cell subset or site label indicates: CD45RA+ positively selected. The V and J segments used are TRBV4-2 and TRBJ2-7; the D gene is perhaps TRBD1, on 6 matching bases. CDR3 region: CASSLQQGYEQYF. The nucleotide sequence reads TGTGCCAGCAGCTTGCAACAGGGCTACGAGCAGTACTTC.